This TCR beta chain originates from a study of PD-L1 blockade in urothelial cancer. About the research overall: Median blood clonality was around 0.086, with under 100,000 unique TCRs.

Clones were read by immunoSEQ multiplex PCR, and TCRdb kept only the in-frame ones, dropping some. The data hold roughly 84,000 clones, with 82% observed a single time. With respect to this clone: As yet, its antigen is unknown.

The CDR3 is 19 amino acids. Germline values: CDR1 SGHVS, CDR2 FNYEAQ. The V gene end was trimmed by 5 bases and the J gene end by 9 bases; junction bases not matched to a gene: 16. Each patient presented with locally advanced or metastatic urothelial carcinoma. Each patient gave between 1 and 8 samples, pretreatment and on-treatment. Study-wide findings and caveats: At 3 weeks on treatment, tumor-associated clones expanded more with durable benefit.

The chain carries TRBV7-6 and TRBJ2-1; 16 bases are a match to TRBD2. Sequenced material: PBMCs, taken around atezolizumab (anti-PD-L1) treatment. The sequence came from a man between 65 and 85 years old with urothelial cancer. CDR3 protein: CASSLLVTGTSGRAGEQFF. The CDR3, as DNA: TGTGCCAGCAGCCTACTAGTAACCGGGACTAGCGGGAGGGCCGGTGAGCAGTTCTTC.